These 8 T cell receptor beta chains came from one sample sequenced in a study of blood T cell repertoires in COVID-19 (dated by TCRdb to between 2020 and 2021). Library preparation used the immunoSEQ multiplex PCR assay. The table comes from immuneACCESS by way of TCRdb, which keeps in-frame sequences with V and J called. Part of the clones is missing from these tables; in studies checked, under half for an unresolved V gene and the rest for unknown reasons. The sample records about 250,000 clones, 85% of which are singletons. Of the sample, about 8.2% is held by the ten largest clones. Specimen: PBMCs or T cells enriched from blood (not recorded which). Every receptor here comes from a woman in her fifties or sixties with acute COVID-19.

This clone was counted a single time. The chain has TRBV6-5 and TRBJ2-2; 11 bases match TRBD1. The V gene's germline CDR1 is MNHEY and CDR2 SVGAGI. V gave up 6 bases and J gave up 6 bases; unmatched junction bases: 6. The CDR3 consists of 15 residues. The CDR3 DNA sequence: TGTGCCAGCAGCCAGACGGACAGGGGGCCCGGGGAGCTGTTTTTT. Protein product: CASSQTDRGPGELFF.

The CDR3 reads CASSLSFSREQFF. CDR3 nucleotides: TGTGCCAGCAGTTTATCCTTCTCCCGGGAGCAGTTCTTC. The V gene is TRBV27, the J gene TRBJ2-1, with no clear D. From germline, CDR1 is MNHEY and CDR2 SMNVEV (reference sequence). V was shortened by 0 bases and J by 10 bases, with 10 bases between the two germline ends. CDR3 length: 13 residues.

V is TRBV24-1 and J is TRBJ2-6; D is unresolved. The CDR3 spans 11 residues. Germline assignment: CDR1 KGHDR and CDR2 SFDVKD. The CDR3 here is CSLSGANVLTF. CDR3 DNA: TGTTCTCTGTCTGGGGCCAACGTCCTGACTTTC.

This clone was counted a few times. The chain couples TRBV9 to TRBJ1-2; TRBD1 matches 9 bases. The CDR3 loop spans 18 amino acids. Trimming at V came to 3 bases and at J to 0 bases, leaving 12 bases not matched to a gene. Looked up from germline, CDR1 is SGDLS and CDR2 is YYNGEE. CDR3: CASSDIRDRVSPNYGYTF. The CDR3 nucleotides read TGTGCCAGCAGCGACATCCGGGACAGGGTGAGCCCTAACTATGGCTACACCTTC. Drawing the rest from reference TRBV9 and TRBJ1-2, the complete variable domain is DSGVTQTPKHLITATGQRVTLRCSPRSGDLSVYWYQQSLDQGLQFLIQYYNGEERAKGNILERFSAQQFPDLHSELNLSSLELGDSALYFCASSDIRDRVSPNYGYTFGSGTRLTVV.

The J gene is TRBJ1-1, the V gene TRBV29-1, with TRBD1 as a possible D gene (6 bases). Per germline, CDR1 SQVTM and CDR2 ANQGSEA. Trimming cost V 6 bases and J 4 bases, with 15 bases left between them. This CDR3 is built from 13 residues. In DNA form, the CDR3 reads TGCAGCGTGGGGATTGGGGGCGGCACTGAAGCTTTCTTT. Protein product: CSVGIGGGTEAFF.

The rearrangement joins TRBV7-6 to TRBJ2-1; 12 bases are shared with TRBD2. CDR1 is SGHVS and CDR2 is FNYEAQ in the germline V gene. V dropped 5 bases and J dropped 8; count of bases not matched to a gene: 7. The CDR3 totals 15 residues. The CDR3 nucleotides read TGTGCCAGCAGCGTCTCTAGCGGGGGGGCCGATGAGCAGTTCTTC. This translates into CASSVSSGGADEQFF.

J is TRBJ1-6 and V is TRBV21-1. TRBV21-1 is termed a pseudogene. This CDR3 region has 16 residues. This CDR3 reads CASSKARPEHNSPLHF. The DNA for the CDR3 is TGTGCCAGCAGCAAAGCGCGGCCAGAACATAATTCACCCCTCCACTTT.

The rearrangement uses TRBV6-5 and TRBJ1-6; D remains unclear. Trimming stripped 10 bases from V and 8 bases from J, with 15 bases between. This CDR3 has 13 residues. The germline V gene has CDR1 MNHEY and CDR2 SVGAGI. This chain's CDR3 is CATTRVWDSPLHF. In DNA, the CDR3 is TGTGCCACCACACGGGTATGGGATTCACCCCTCCACTTT.